These 17 T cell receptor beta chains were sequenced from one sample in a study of T cell responses to AZD1222 COVID-19 vaccine. Sequencing used immunoSEQ multiplex PCR; TCRdb keeps in-frame clones, though not all of them. The sample records roughly 100,000 clones, over 75% being singletons. The specimen was peripheral blood, collected on day 0 of AZD1222 vaccination. These receptors originate from an adult in good health.

V gene TRBV18 combines with J gene TRBJ2-1; D is ambiguous. CDR3 length equals 14 residues. CDR1 KGHSH and CDR2 LQKENI come from the germline V gene. Trimming stripped 2 bases from V and 9 bases from J, with 14 bases between. The CDR3 loop is CASSPFNSAPEQFF. In DNA form, the CDR3 reads TGTGCCAGCTCACCATTTAATTCCGCGCCTGAGCAGTTCTTC.

This clone has just a few counts. Written as DNA, the CDR3 is TGTGCCAGCAGTGAACTGGCACCCTCGAACACCGGGGAGCTGTTTTTT. Residues: CASSELAPSNTGELFF. The rearrangement joins TRBV2 to TRBJ2-2; D is uncertain. V was clipped by 2 bases and J by 0 bases, with 10 bases between them. The germline V gene encodes CDR1 SNHLY and CDR2 FYNNEI. CDR3 length: 16 amino acids.

The V call is TRBV4-1, the J call TRBJ2-7, with 8 nucleotides matching TRBD1. V gave up 0 bases and J gave up 3 bases; unmatched junction bases: 4. The CDR3 consists of 15 residues. CDR1 is MGHRA and CDR2 is YSYEKL in the germline V gene. CDR3 bases: TGCGCCAGCAGCCAAGAGATCACAGGGGGCTACGAGCAGTACTTC. Translated, it gives CASSQEITGGYEQYF.

The CDR3: CASSQVGVDREGKLFF. The CDR3 nucleotides read TGCGCCAGCAGCCAGGTTGGCGTGGACAGGGAGGGAAAACTGTTTTTT. This chain uses TRBV5-1 with TRBJ1-4; TRBD1 matches 8 bases. The CDR3 consists of 16 residues. Unmatched junction bases numbered 15, after V lost 4 bases and J lost 10 bases. The germline gives CDR1 SGHRS, CDR2 YFSETQ.

The table lists this clone with a count of one. The rearrangement joins TRBV6-5 to TRBJ2-3; D is undetermined. This CDR3 has 12 residues. Germline values: CDR1 MNHEY, CDR2 SVGAGI. V lost 5 bases and J 2 bases, leaving 5 bases between the germline ends. DNA of the CDR3: TGTGCCAGCAGTAATCCCACAGATACGCAGTATTTT. Residues: CASSNPTDTQYF.

This clone was counted only a few times. The V gene is TRBV29-1, the J gene TRBJ2-7; no clear D. V was pared by 4 bases and J by 0 bases, with 4 bases between. This CDR3 has 11 residues. Germline V CDR1 and CDR2: SQVTM, ANQGSEA. The CDR3 DNA reads as TGCAGCGTTGGCGACTCCTACGAGCAGTACTTC. This codes for CSVGDSYEQYF.

Only a few counts were recorded for this clone. The rearrangement links TRBV7-8 to TRBJ1-1, with a weak D call TRBD1 (5 bases). The germline V gene has CDR1 SGHVS and CDR2 FQNEAQ. The CDR3 extends over 15 amino acids. Trimming cost V 5 bases and J 3 bases, with 16 bases left between them. The DNA for the CDR3 is TGTGCCAGCAGCGCGCACAGAATGGGGGACACTGAAGCTTTCTTT. It translates to CASSAHRMGDTEAFF.

The V call is TRBV29-1, the J call TRBJ2-7, with 11 bases that match TRBD1. Germline V gene lookup returns CDR1 SQVTM and CDR2 ANQGSEA. This CDR3 has 14 amino acids. The J segment lost 4 bases and the V segment lost 4 bases, leaving 6 bases of the junction unmatched. The CDR3 nucleotides read TGCAGCGTTGTCCCCGGACAGGGGGCTTACGAGCAGTACTTC. As protein: CSVVPGQGAYEQYF.

This chain links TRBV7-2 with TRBJ2-7, with D unresolved. CDR1 is SGHTA, CDR2 FQGNSA, per germline. CDR3 length equals 14 residues. V lost 1 base, J lost 3 bases, and 10 bases lay in between. In DNA, the CDR3 is TGTGCCAGCAGCTTAGTCCTTCTGAACTACGAGCAGTACTTC. Translating it yields CASSLVLLNYEQYF.

The genes are TRBV27 and TRBJ1-1, with a possible D match to TRBD1 (6 bases). The V and J ends lost 5 bases and 5 bases respectively, with 18 bases between them. The CDR3 runs to 15 residues. Germline CDR1 MNHEY, CDR2 SMNVEV (reference sequence). The CDR3 protein is CASSQGSRGRTEAFF. The CDR3 nucleotides read TGTGCCAGCAGTCAAGGGTCCAGGGGCCGGACTGAAGCTTTCTTT.

The chain recombines TRBV12-5 with TRBJ2-1, with D tentatively TRBD2 (6 bases). The CDR3 contains 13 residues. The V end lost 7 bases, the J end lost 8 bases, and 15 bases lay between the germline ends. CDR1 and CDR2 from the germline V gene are LGHNT and FRNRAP. In DNA form, the CDR3 reads TGTGCTAGTGCAGGACCTAGCGTTGATGAGCAGTTCTTC. As protein: CASAGPSVDEQFF.

This clone was counted between two and nine times. The V call is TRBV2, the J call TRBJ1-2; perhaps TRBD1 as D (5 bases). Germline V gene sequence: CDR1 SNHLY, CDR2 FYNNEI. With 6 bases removed from V and 6 bases from J, the gap between germline ends came to 14 bases. The CDR3 covers 13 residues. The CDR3 nucleotides read TGTGCCAGCAGAGAGACAGCGTTTCATGGCTACACCTTC. It specifies CASRETAFHGYTF.

The V gene is TRBV18, the J gene TRBJ1-2; D remains ambiguous. Germline CDR1 KGHSH, CDR2 LQKENI. Trimming stripped 3 bases from V and 2 bases from J, with 19 bases between. The CDR3 has 17 amino acids. This CDR3 is CASSPRTEITFNYGYTF. Here the CDR3 DNA reads TGTGCCAGCTCACCCCGGACGGAGATTACCTTCAACTATGGCTACACCTTC.

The CDR3 coding sequence is TGTGCCATCAGTGATGACGGGGGCTACACCTTC. Translated, it gives CAISDDGGYTF. The chain links TRBV10-3 to TRBJ1-2; D not certain. Germline CDR1 ENHRY, CDR2 SYGVKD. The CDR3 consists of 11 residues. V lost 3 bases and J 8 bases, leaving 7 bases between the germline ends.

CDR3 region: CASRQTGELFF. CDR3 coding DNA: TGTGCCAGCAGACAAACCGGGGAGCTGTTTTTT. V is TRBV3-1 (or the pseudogene TRBV3-2) and J is TRBJ2-2; D remains ambiguous. The CDR3 covers 11 residues. CDR1 is LGHDT and CDR2 is YNNKEL in the germline V gene (reference sequence). V shed 6 bases and J shed 5 bases, with 4 bases lying between them.

J is TRBJ1-2 and V is TRBV5-1, with TRBD1 identical over 7 bases. V lost 4 bases to trimming and J lost 6 bases; unmatched junction nucleotides: 12. The CDR3 is 15 amino acids. In germline, CDR1 is SGHRS, CDR2 YFSETQ. CDR3 in amino acids: CASSERNRGSDGYTF. CDR3 DNA: TGCGCCAGCAGCGAGCGAAACAGGGGAAGCGATGGCTACACCTTC.

The chain has TRBV7-3 and TRBJ2-7; D call uncertain. The CDR3 totals 13 residues. Trimming stripped 5 bases from V and 6 bases from J, with 14 bases between. The germline V gene has CDR1 SGHTA and CDR2 FQGTGA. CDR3 nucleotides: TGTGCCAGCAGCCCTGGGGTTAAGTTCGAGCAGTACTTC. Its translation: CASSPGVKFEQYF.